Listed below are T cell receptor beta chains from one sample, sequenced in a study of identical twins. TCRdb reprocessed the 5' RACE reads with MiXCR, giving one entry per CDR3 protein. The sample has about 210,000 distinct CDR3 sequences; roughly a tenth are singletons. Sequencing was performed on memory (CD45RO+) T cells sorted from blood. Receptor source: a woman under 30 in good health. Both conserved end residues are part of each CDR3. The D gene is left open where the match is weak. Expanded clones get a size class; other rows say once, few or many, or leave the size out.

- | TRBJ1-1 | TRBV12-3/TRBV12-4 | many | CASSTTRNRNTEAFF | TGTGCCAGCAGTACAACAAGGAACCGAAACACTGAAGCTTTCTTT
TRBD2 | TRBJ2-6 | TRBV7-9 | - | CASSLGSGISGANVLTF | TGTGCCAGCAGCTTAGGTAGCGGGATCTCTGGGGCCAACGTCCTGACTTTC
- | TRBJ2-3 | TRBV2 | - | CASVWGAGDTQYF | TGTGCCAGCGTATGGGGGGCTGGAGATACGCAGTATTTT
- | TRBJ1-3 | TRBV5-4 | few | CASSFRASGNTIYF | TGTGCCAGCAGCTTCAGGGCCTCTGGAAACACCATATATTTT
- | TRBJ1-6 | TRBV5-1 | - | CASSPDGVNSPLHF | TGCGCCAGCAGCCCGGACGGAGTTAATTCACCCCTCCACTTT
TRBD2 | TRBJ2-1 | TRBV6-1 | many | CASRSTSGASYNEQFF | TGTGCCAGCAGATCGACTAGCGGGGCCTCGTACAATGAGCAGTTCTTC
- | TRBJ2-5 | TRBV6-2/TRBV6-3 | - | CASSYYREETQYF | TGTGCCAGCAGTTATTACAGGGAAGAGACCCAGTACTTC
- | TRBJ1-4 | TRBV29-1 | many | CSVEDSDGEKLFF | TGCAGCGTGGAAGACAGCGACGGGGAAAAACTGTTTTTT
TRBD2 | TRBJ2-2 | TRBV10-3 | - | CAISESRLAPNTGELFF | TGTGCCATCAGTGAGTCGAGACTAGCGCCGAACACCGGGGAGCTGTTTTTT
- | TRBJ2-2 | TRBV5-6 | - | CASGARGLSGELFF | TGTGCCAGCGGCGCCCGGGGGCTCAGCGGGGAGCTGTTTTTT
- | TRBJ2-5 | TRBV9 | - | CASSPKLVSETQYF | TGTGCCAGCAGCCCCAAACTAGTATCAGAGACCCAGTACTTC
- | TRBJ2-1 | TRBV20-1 | many | CSARDSKRPNNEQFF | TGCAGTGCTAGAGACTCTAAGCGGCCAAACAATGAGCAGTTCTTC
- | TRBJ2-2 | TRBV3-1 | many | CASSQGLDNEVTGELFF | TGTGCCAGCAGCCAAGGTTTGGACAATGAGGTCACCGGGGAGCTGTTTTTT
- | TRBJ1-1 | TRBV6-1 | - | CASSVQVLTEAFF | TGTGCCAGCAGTGTCCAAGTTCTCACTGAAGCTTTCTTT
- | TRBJ2-1 | TRBV5-1 | few | CASSLQVGGNEQFF | TGCGCCAGCAGCCTCCAGGTAGGGGGCAATGAGCAGTTCTTC
- | TRBJ2-5 | TRBV11-2 | few | CASSESAQETQYF | TGTGCCAGCAGCGAATCAGCCCAAGAGACCCAGTACTTC